The rows below give T cell receptor beta chains drawn from one sample of a study of blood T cells in healthy people across ages. Using its own MiXCR run on the 5' RACE reads, TCRdb lists one record per CDR3 protein. The sample includes about 290,000 distinct CDR3 sequences, around 27% of them seen just once. What was sequenced was blood. The receptors shown here come from a woman in her sixties or seventies in good health. The CDR3 runs from the conserved cysteine through the conserved F or W. Fields, in order: J gene, clone size, V gene, CDR3 protein. A clone size is listed for some rows: how often the clone was seen (once, few, many), or a class if it is expanded.

>TRBJ1-2|.|TRBV29-1
CSGRGINYGYTF
>TRBJ2-6|few|TRBV6-1
CASSEWGAGANVLTF
>TRBJ1-2|.|TRBV29-1
CSVAGRGGGDYGYTF
>TRBJ2-5|many|TRBV7-2
CASSQTSGSTKTQYF
>TRBJ2-3|.|TRBV5-1
CASSSPSDTQYF
>TRBJ1-2|.|TRBV20-1
CSTLDRLAAGYTF
>TRBJ2-1|.|TRBV7-9
CASSSPVSGSFYEQFF
>TRBJ1-4|few|TRBV14
CASRSRADRPQNEKLFF
>TRBJ2-5|.|TRBV5-1
CASSLGSLAEETQYF
>TRBJ1-6|many|TRBV12-3/TRBV12-4
CASSLARSYNSPLHF
>TRBJ1-5|few|TRBV12-3/TRBV12-4
CASSFRGRGTGTAQPQHF
>TRBJ2-5|.|TRBV7-7
CASSQLGGAEETQYF
>TRBJ2-3|.|TRBV20-1
CSALGLAGVSTDTQYF
>TRBJ1-1|few|TRBV6-5
CASSSSTDPNTEAFF
>TRBJ1-1|.|TRBV7-9
CASSLSSGQNTEAFF
>TRBJ2-2|.|TRBV4-1
CASSQEGGMAWAGELFF
>TRBJ2-2|.|TRBV19
CASSIGLAGAPGELFF
>TRBJ2-1|few|TRBV3-1
CASSQRSHEQFF
>TRBJ2-7|.|TRBV3-1
CASSHGTSYEQYF
>TRBJ2-1|few|TRBV11-1
CASSLAGGIYEQFF
>TRBJ2-5|many|TRBV7-9
CASSLLAPGRRETQYF
>.|.|TRBV15
CATSRGKRDEQFF
>TRBJ2-7|few|TRBV6-2/TRBV6-3
CASATGIHEQYF
>TRBJ2-2|many|TRBV20-1
CSARVGGVGTGELFF
>TRBJ2-1|few|TRBV29-1
CSVRLAGNNEQFF
>TRBJ1-2|few|TRBV15
CATSGKRGGYTF
>TRBJ1-1|.|TRBV29-1
CSVDPPGGVGAFF
>TRBJ2-4|few|TRBV28
CASRRPGTDSLAKNIQYF
>TRBJ2-1|.|TRBV5-1
CASSFQLAGSYNEQFF
>TRBJ1-1|.|TRBV7-3
CASSLARGAEAFF
>TRBJ1-1|.|TRBV29-1
CSANDERAFF
>TRBJ2-2|.|TRBV9
CASSGPTGGRDTGELFF
>TRBJ1-1|few|TRBV29-1
CSAGGEQALPNTEAFF
>TRBJ2-3|.|TRBV3-1
CASSYPPNTQYF
>TRBJ2-7|.|TRBV18
CASSITLGTDPYEQYF
>TRBJ2-6|few|TRBV20-1
CSAHKQSSGANVLTF
>TRBJ2-2|.|TRBV7-2
CASSFGLAGVGELFF
>TRBJ2-6|few|TRBV28
CASSPQGISFGANVLTF
>TRBJ2-1|many|TRBV20-1
CSARELGTRGFNEQFF
>.|.|TRBV20-1
CSTVTGTSYEQYF
>TRBJ2-1|many|TRBV11-1
CASSLVPKGQFF
>TRBJ1-3|.|TRBV2
CASSEISRTGSGNTIYF
>TRBJ2-7|few|TRBV28
CASSPSEGTSAHYYEQYF
>TRBJ2-3|.|TRBV24-1
CATSYADTQYF
>TRBJ2-3|.|TRBV7-9
CASSFWERDTQYF
>TRBJ2-5|.|TRBV5-1
CASSLATSGGAGETQYF
>.|.|TRBV10-3
CAISFPGPRSNEQYF
>TRBJ2-5|.|TRBV15
CATSRTGTKQETQYF
>.|.|TRBV6-2/TRBV6-3
CASSYAANYEQYF
>TRBJ2-5|few|TRBV19
CASSMTPDRETQYF
>TRBJ2-7|.|TRBV29-1
CSVGERVYEQYF
>TRBJ1-2|.|TRBV4-2
CASSQDRGSTYGYTF
>TRBJ2-3|.|TRBV20-1
CSAPSGAGTDTQYF
>TRBJ2-1|many|TRBV13
CASLMGAGGLYNEQFF
>.|.|TRBV27
CASSYRHPGDNKQFF